This record looks at one T cell receptor (beta chain) sequence and its context. Its antigen is as yet unknown. The sample belongs to a study of post-analysis software for immune sequencing data. About the research overall: Clinical courses comprised relapsing-remitting, secondary progressive and progressive-relapsing multiple sclerosis.

The study's findings and limits: Under F measure analysis, samples from one preparation batch co-clustered strongly. The study found TRBV5-6, TRBV5-1 and TRBV20-1 among a few TRBV segments more frequent in patients than controls. Controls had significantly higher normalized Chao1 diversity than multiple sclerosis patients.

Unique molecular identifiers featured in each of the TCR beta cDNA libraries. Each sample of 1 to 10 million input T cells yielded about 500,000 cDNA molecules, so each molecule approximated one T cell. TCRdb called the PCR reads again in MiXCR, with one record for every CDR3 protein. The sample yields some 500,000 distinct CDR3 sequences, over 35% seen once. Germline CDR1 MDHEN, CDR2 SYDVKM. With 2 bases clipped from V and 2 bases from J, the junction kept 7 bases outside the gene matches. CDR3 length equals 17 residues. The rearrangement uses TRBV28 and TRBJ2-3; 10 bases agree with TRBD1. Specimen: blood. This TCR was recovered from a girl aged 10 to 17 with multiple sclerosis. The CDR3: CASSLPSDRGYTDTQYF. CDR3 nucleotide sequence: TGTGCCAGCAGTTTACCTTCGGACAGGGGGTACACAGATACGCAGTATTTT.